Presented here are 21 T cell receptor beta chains from one specimen sequenced in a study of response to subunit inactivated influenza vaccine listed by TCRdb under 2018. The library was prepared using RT-PCR. TCRdb names Illumina HiSeq 2500 as the instrument used. The raw public reads went through TCRdb reprocessing: fastp at Q25, MiXCR clone calling, in-frame beta chains kept. Every entry covers one CDR3 protein and lists the most common genes and DNA from its rows. The sample table shows hundreds of thousands of distinct CDR3 sequences, and approximately 7.7% are seen once. In total, the top ten clones hold about an eighth of the sample. Specimen: PBMCs from blood, collected roughly 24 months after vaccination. These receptors all stem from a man aged 50-75 years who received an inactivated influenza vaccine. Donor details come from another sample of the same person, matched by shared clones.

V gene TRBV30 combines with J gene TRBJ2-1; 7 bases line up with TRBD1. The CDR3 covers 14 residues. V dropped 5 bases and J dropped 3; count of bases not matched to a gene: 7. Germline CDR1 reads GTSNPN; CDR2 reads SVGIG (reference sequence). DNA of the CDR3: TGTGCCTGGCGGCACAGGGGTGTCTACAATGAGCAGTTCTTC. Encoded protein: CAWRHRGVYNEQFF.

The chain is built from TRBV5-6 and TRBJ2-1; D is unclear. V was trimmed by 2 bases and J by 10 bases, leaving 13 bases between them. CDR3 size: 13 residues. Germline V gene lookup returns CDR1 SGHDT and CDR2 YYEEEE. The chain's CDR3 is CASSFGQPMEQFF. The CDR3 bases are TGTGCCAGCAGCTTTGGCCAGCCGATGGAGCAGTTCTTC.

This clonotype was seen just once. This may stem from a read error, because a much larger clone lies one nucleotide away. The rearrangement links TRBV10-3 to TRBJ2-1; the D is unclear. V gave up 4 bases and J gave up 4 bases, with 11 bases separating them. CDR1 and CDR2 (germline): ENHRY, SYGVKD. The length of the CDR3 is 14 residues. CDR3 nucleotides: TGTGCCATCAGTGTAGGTTGGAAATACAATGAGCAGTTCTTC. It codes for CAISVGWKYNEQFF.

The rearrangement joins TRBV10-1 to TRBJ1-2; unclear D gene. The V gene lost 4 bases and the J gene lost 2 bases, with 20 bases spanning the gap. CDR1 is WNHNN and CDR2 is SYGVQD in the germline V gene (reference sequence). This CDR3 has 17 residues. CDR3 sequence reads: CASSVPNNDRVNYGYTF. CDR3 sequence (DNA): TGCGCCAGCAGTGTCCCAAACAACGACCGGGTAAACTATGGCTACACCTTC.

In its sample, this clonotype was seen a few times. The chain combines TRBV4-2 with TRBJ1-6; D might be TRBD1 (5 bases). The germline CDR1 and CDR2 sequences are LGHNA and YNFKEQ. The ends were cut back, 3 bases at V and 8 bases at J, with 8 bases in the middle. This CDR3 region has 13 residues. The CDR3 bases are TGTGCCAGCAGCCAGGGGGGGGATTCACCCCTCCACTTT. It specifies CASSQGGDSPLHF.

In its sample, this clonotype was seen a few times. The J gene is TRBJ2-5, the V gene TRBV20-1, with 9 positions matching TRBD1. CDR1 and CDR2 from the germline V gene are DFQATT and SNEGSKA (reference sequence). With 7 bases clipped from V and 2 bases from J, the junction kept 5 bases outside the gene matches. CDR3 size: 13 residues. As DNA, the CDR3 is TGCAGTGTGAACAGGGGGCAACAAGAGACCCAGTACTTC. Translating it yields CSVNRGQQETQYF.

Here the CDR3 DNA reads TGTGCCAGCAAGAAGACAGGGGGCTTTGGCTACACCTTC. It translates to CASKKTGGFGYTF. The chain carries TRBV7-9 and TRBJ1-2, with TRBD1 matching over 10 bases. Germline CDR1 is SEHNR and CDR2 is FQNEAQ (reference sequence). V shed 7 bases and J 7 bases; nucleotides not matched to a gene: 6. CDR3 length: 13 amino acids.

V is TRBV10-3 and J is TRBJ1-2; maybe TRBD1 (5 bases). CDR3 size: 14 residues. V dropped 0 bases and J dropped 8 bases, with 13 bases sitting between them. Germline CDR1 ENHRY, CDR2 SYGVKD. Written as DNA, the CDR3 is TGTGCCATCAGTGAGTCTAGACAGCCGAGCGGCTACACCTTC. Amino acid sequence: CAISESRQPSGYTF.

This clonotype showed up just a few times. This CDR3 is CASRSTSGMNEQYF. In nucleotides, the CDR3 is TGTGCCAGCAGGTCTACTAGCGGGATGAACGAGCAGTACTTC. This chain joins TRBV28 and TRBJ2-7, with 10 bases aligning to TRBD2. Germline V gene lookup returns CDR1 MDHEN and CDR2 SYDVKM. The trim removed 6 bases at V and 5 bases at J, leaving 7 bases unmatched. This CDR3 contains 14 residues.

This chain uses TRBV27 with TRBJ2-7, with 7 nucleotides matching TRBD1. V shed 5 bases and J 6 bases; nucleotides not matched to a gene: 10. Germline values: CDR1 MNHEY, CDR2 SMNVEV (reference sequence). The CDR3 sequence is 14 residues long. CDR3 sequence: CASSPVDRVREQYF. Here the CDR3 DNA reads TGTGCCAGCAGTCCGGTCGACAGGGTCCGCGAGCAGTACTTC.

This clonotype appeared many times. The chain has TRBV29-1 and TRBJ2-2; perhaps TRBD1 as D (5 bases). There are 14 residues in the CDR3. CDR1 is SQVTM, CDR2 ANQGSEA, per germline. Trimming removed 5 bases at V and 0 bases at J, with 10 bases between. The CDR3 nucleotides read TGCAGCGTTCTCCGGACAACGAACACCGGGGAGCTGTTTTTT. This sequence encodes CSVLRTTNTGELFF.

The table lists this clonotype with a few counts. V is TRBV12-3 or TRBV12-4 and J is TRBJ1-1; D ambiguous. The CDR3 totals 14 residues. V lost 3 bases and J 1 base, leaving 9 bases between the germline ends. The CDR3 sequence is CASSLETPNTEAFF. In DNA form, the CDR3 reads TGTGCCAGCAGTTTGGAGACACCGAACACTGAAGCTTTCTTT.

This clonotype has only a few counts. The chain combines TRBV5-1 with TRBJ2-5; no definite D call. The ends were cut back, 4 bases at V and 2 bases at J, with 18 bases in the middle. The germline CDR1 and CDR2 sequences are SGHRS and YFSETQ. This CDR3 contains 16 residues. The CDR3 coding sequence is TGCGCCAGCAGCGGCCGGGCCACCTTGGGTCAAGAGACCCAGTACTTC. Its translation: CASSGRATLGQETQYF.

This clonotype was observed many times. The chain recombines TRBV5-5 with TRBJ2-7, with TRBD1 matching 7 bases. This CDR3 comprises 15 residues. Germline values: CDR1 SGHKS, CDR2 YYEKEE (reference sequence). With V trimmed by 4 bases and J by 3 bases, 10 bases remained unmatched. This CDR3 is CASSQVWDRSYEQYF. The CDR3 DNA sequence: TGTGCCAGCAGCCAAGTTTGGGACAGAAGCTACGAGCAGTACTTC. Drawing the rest from reference TRBV5-5 and TRBJ2-7, the complete variable domain is DAGVTQSPTHLIKTRGQQVTLRCSPISGHKSVSWYQQVLGQGPQFIFQYYEKEERGRGNFPDRFSARQFPNYSSELNVNALLLGDSALYLCASSQVWDRSYEQYFGPGTRLTVT.

This rearrangement joins TRBV4-1 to TRBJ1-4, with 7 positions matching TRBD1. This CDR3 is 16 amino acids long. The germline CDR1 and CDR2 sequences are MGHRA and YSYEKL. V lost 0 bases, J lost 7 bases, and 8 bases stayed unmatched. CDR3 DNA: TGCGCCAGCAGCCAAGATAAGAGGGGGCTAAGTGAAAAACTGTTTTTT. This gives the protein CASSQDKRGLSEKLFF.

The V and J genes are TRBV12-3 or TRBV12-4 and TRBJ2-4, with TRBD2 matching 11 bases. The CDR3 runs to 15 residues. V lost 6 bases and J lost 8; bases outside the gene matches: 9. CDR3: CASRGTSGRGDIQYF. CDR3 sequence (DNA): TGTGCCAGCAGGGGGACTAGCGGACGGGGGGACATTCAGTACTTC.

The chain carries TRBV20-1 and TRBJ1-2; perhaps TRBD1 as D (6 bases). The CDR3 is 13 amino acids. Germline CDR1 and CDR2: DFQATT and SNEGSKA (reference sequence). V lost 6 bases and J 8 bases, leaving 19 bases between the germline ends. DNA of the CDR3: TGCAGTGCATCCCCTCAGGGCGGGGGCGGCTACACCTTC. Residues: CSASPQGGGGYTF.

This clonotype occurred once. The chain employs TRBV7-3 and TRBJ2-3; 8 bases match TRBD2. Unmatched junction bases numbered 10, after V lost 5 bases and J lost 6 bases. The CDR3 sequence is 15 residues long. Germline V gene sequence: CDR1 SGHTA, CDR2 FQGTGA. For the CDR3, the DNA is TGTGCCAGCAGCCTCGGGGGGGCCGGTTCGGATACGCAGTATTTT. It yields the protein CASSLGGAGSDTQYF.

This clonotype occurred many times. The gene calls are TRBV12-3 or TRBV12-4 and TRBJ1-2, with unresolved D. The CDR3 has 13 residues. V lost 3 bases and J lost 2, with 7 bases in between. CDR3 sequence: CASSFSGNYGYTF. Here the CDR3 DNA reads TGTGCCAGCAGTTTTTCCGGAAACTATGGCTACACCTTC.

This clonotype has a handful of counts. The J gene is TRBJ2-6, the V gene TRBV21-1. TRBV21-1 is a documented pseudogene. The CDR3 runs to 19 residues. The CDR3, as DNA: TGTGCCAGCAGCAAAGTGTGCCAGGGCCTCAACTCTGGGGCCAACGTCCTGACTTTC. Its translation is CASSKVCQGLNSGANVLTF.

The sample holds a few counts of this clonotype. The chain is built from TRBV9 and TRBJ1-4, with no clear D. This CDR3 has 13 amino acids. Germline V gene sequence: CDR1 SGDLS, CDR2 YYNGEE. Trimming took 4 bases from V and 4 from J, leaving 8 bases between them. CDR3 DNA: TGTGCCAGCAGCACCCAGAGTAATGAAAAACTGTTTTTT. The encoded protein is CASSTQSNEKLFF.